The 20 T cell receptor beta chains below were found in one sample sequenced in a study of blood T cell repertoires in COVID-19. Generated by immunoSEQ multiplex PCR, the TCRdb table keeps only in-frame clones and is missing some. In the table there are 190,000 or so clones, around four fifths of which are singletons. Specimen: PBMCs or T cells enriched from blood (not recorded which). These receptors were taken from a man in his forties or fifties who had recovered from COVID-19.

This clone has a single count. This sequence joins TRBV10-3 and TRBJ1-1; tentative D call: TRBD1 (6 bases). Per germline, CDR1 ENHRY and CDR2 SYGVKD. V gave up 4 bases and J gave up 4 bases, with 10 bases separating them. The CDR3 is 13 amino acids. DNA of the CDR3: TGTGCCATCAGTGTACAGGGTAGCACTGAAGCTTTCTTT. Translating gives CAISVQGSTEAFF.

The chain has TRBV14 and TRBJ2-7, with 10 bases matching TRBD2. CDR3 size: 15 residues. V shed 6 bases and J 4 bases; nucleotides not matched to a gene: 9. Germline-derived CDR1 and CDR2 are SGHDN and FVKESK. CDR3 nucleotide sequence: TGTGCCAGCAGGTCCACTAGCGGGATGGGATACGAGCAGTACTTC. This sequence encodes CASRSTSGMGYEQYF.

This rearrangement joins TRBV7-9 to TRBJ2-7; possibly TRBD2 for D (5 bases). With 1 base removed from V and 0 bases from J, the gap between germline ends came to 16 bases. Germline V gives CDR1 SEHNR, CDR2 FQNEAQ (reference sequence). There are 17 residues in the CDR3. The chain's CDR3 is CASSLVVSDGYSYEQYF. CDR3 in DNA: TGTGCCAGCAGCTTAGTAGTTAGCGACGGATACTCCTACGAGCAGTACTTC.

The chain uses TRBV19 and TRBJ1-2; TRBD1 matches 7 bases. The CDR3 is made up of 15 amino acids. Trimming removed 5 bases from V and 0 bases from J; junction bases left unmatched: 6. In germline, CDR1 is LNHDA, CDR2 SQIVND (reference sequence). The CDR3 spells CASSSQGQPNYGYTF. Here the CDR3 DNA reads TGTGCCAGTAGTTCCCAGGGACAGCCTAACTATGGCTACACCTTC.

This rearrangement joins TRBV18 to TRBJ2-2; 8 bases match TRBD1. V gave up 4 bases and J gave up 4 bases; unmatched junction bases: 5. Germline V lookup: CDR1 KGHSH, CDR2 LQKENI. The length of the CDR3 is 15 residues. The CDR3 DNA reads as TGTGCCAGCTCACTAGGACAGGGAACCACCGGGGAGCTGTTTTTT. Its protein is CASSLGQGTTGELFF.

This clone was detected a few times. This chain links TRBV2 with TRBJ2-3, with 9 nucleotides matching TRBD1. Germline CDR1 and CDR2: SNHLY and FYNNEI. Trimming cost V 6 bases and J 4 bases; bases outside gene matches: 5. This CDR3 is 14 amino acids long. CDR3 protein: CASSPGQGSDTQYF. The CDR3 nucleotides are TGTGCCAGCAGCCCGGGACAGGGCTCAGATACGCAGTATTTT.

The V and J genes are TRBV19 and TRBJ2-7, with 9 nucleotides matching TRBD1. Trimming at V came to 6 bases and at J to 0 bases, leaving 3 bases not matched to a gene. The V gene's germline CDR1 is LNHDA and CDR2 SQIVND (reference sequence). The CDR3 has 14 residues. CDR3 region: CASRPGQGSYEQYF. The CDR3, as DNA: TGTGCCAGTAGACCGGGACAGGGCTCCTACGAGCAGTACTTC. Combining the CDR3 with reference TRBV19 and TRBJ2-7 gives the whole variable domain DGGITQSPKYLFRKEGQNVTLSCEQNLNHDAMYWYRQDPGQGLRLIYYSQIVNDFQKGDIAEGYSVSREKKESFPLTVTSAQKNPTAFYLCASRPGQGSYEQYFGPGTRLTVT.

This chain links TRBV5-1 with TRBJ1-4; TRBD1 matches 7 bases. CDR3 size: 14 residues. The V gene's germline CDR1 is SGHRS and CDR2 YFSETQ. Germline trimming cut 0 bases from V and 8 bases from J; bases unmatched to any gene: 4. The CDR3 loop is CASSLDRGREKLFF. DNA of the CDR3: TGCGCCAGCAGCTTGGACAGGGGCAGAGAAAAACTGTTTTTT. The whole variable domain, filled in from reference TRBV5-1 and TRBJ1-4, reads KAGVTQTPRYLIKTRGQQVTLSCSPISGHRSVSWYQQTPGQGLQFLFEYFSETQRNKGNFPGRFSGRQFSNSRSEMNVSTLELGDSALYLCASSLDRGREKLFFGSGTQLSVL.

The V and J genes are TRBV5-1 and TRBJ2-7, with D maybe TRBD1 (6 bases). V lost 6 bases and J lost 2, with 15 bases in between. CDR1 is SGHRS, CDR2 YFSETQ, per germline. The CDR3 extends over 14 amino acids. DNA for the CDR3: TGCGCCAGCAAAACCGGGACATACGCCTACGAGCAGTACTTC. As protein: CASKTGTYAYEQYF.

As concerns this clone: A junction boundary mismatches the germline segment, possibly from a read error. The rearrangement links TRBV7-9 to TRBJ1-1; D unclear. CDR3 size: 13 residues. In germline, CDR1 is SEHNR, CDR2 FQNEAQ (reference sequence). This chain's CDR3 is CASSLYTGAEAFF. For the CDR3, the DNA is TGTGCCAGCAGCTTATATACCGGAGCTGAGGCTTTCTTT.

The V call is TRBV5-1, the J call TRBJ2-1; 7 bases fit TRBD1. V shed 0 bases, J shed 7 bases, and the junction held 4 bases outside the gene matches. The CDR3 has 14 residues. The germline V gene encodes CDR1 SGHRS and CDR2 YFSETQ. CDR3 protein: CASSLGQGPNEQFF. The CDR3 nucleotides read TGCGCCAGCAGCTTGGGACAGGGTCCGAATGAGCAGTTCTTC.

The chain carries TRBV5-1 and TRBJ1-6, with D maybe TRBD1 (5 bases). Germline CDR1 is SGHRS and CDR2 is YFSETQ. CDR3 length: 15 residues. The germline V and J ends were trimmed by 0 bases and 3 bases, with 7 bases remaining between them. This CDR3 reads CASSLVGGYNSPLHF. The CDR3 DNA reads TGCGCCAGCAGCTTGGTCGGGGGCTATAATTCACCCCTCCACTTT.

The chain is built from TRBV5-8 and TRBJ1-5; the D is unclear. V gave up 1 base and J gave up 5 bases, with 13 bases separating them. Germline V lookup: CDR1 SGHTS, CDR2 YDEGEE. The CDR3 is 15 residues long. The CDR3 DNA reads TGTGCCAGCAGCTTGCTGGCGAGCGGCGATCAGCCCCAGCATTTT. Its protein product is CASSLLASGDQPQHF.

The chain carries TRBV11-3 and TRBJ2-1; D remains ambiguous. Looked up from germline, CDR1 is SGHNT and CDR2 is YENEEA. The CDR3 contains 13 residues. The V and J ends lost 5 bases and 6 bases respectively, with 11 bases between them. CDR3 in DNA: TGTGCCAGCAGCGCCCAGACGGGCAATGAGCAGTTCTTC. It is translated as CASSAQTGNEQFF.

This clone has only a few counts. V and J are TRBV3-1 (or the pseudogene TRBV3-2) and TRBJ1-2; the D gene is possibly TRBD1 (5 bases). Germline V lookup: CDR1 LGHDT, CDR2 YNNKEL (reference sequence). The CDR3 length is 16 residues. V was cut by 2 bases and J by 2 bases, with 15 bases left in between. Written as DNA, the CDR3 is TGTGCCAGCAGCCAATACCGTCAGCGGGGGAACTATGGCTACACCTTC. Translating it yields CASSQYRQRGNYGYTF.

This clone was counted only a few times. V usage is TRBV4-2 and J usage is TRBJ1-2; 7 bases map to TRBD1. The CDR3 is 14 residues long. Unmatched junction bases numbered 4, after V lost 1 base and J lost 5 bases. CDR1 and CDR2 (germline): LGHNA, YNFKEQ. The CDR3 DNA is TGTGCCAGCAGCCAAGGGTTGACAGGGTATGGCTACACCTTC. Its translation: CASSQGLTGYGYTF.

CDR3 amino acids: CASLWRGWSEKLFF. CDR3 sequence (DNA): TGTGCCAGCCTCTGGAGGGGTTGGAGTGAAAAACTGTTTTTT. This chain connects TRBV6-5 to TRBJ1-4, with D perhaps matching TRBD1 (5 bases). The V and J ends lost 8 bases and 7 bases respectively, with 17 bases between them. The CDR3 contains 14 residues. From germline, CDR1 is MNHEY and CDR2 SVGAGI.

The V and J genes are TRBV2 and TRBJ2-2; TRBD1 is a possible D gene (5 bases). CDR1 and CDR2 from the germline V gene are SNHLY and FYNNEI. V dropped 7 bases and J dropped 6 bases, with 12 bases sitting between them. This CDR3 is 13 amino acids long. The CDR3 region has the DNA TGTGCCAGCACCGAGGACACGGCCGGGGAGCTGTTTTTT. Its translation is CASTEDTAGELFF.

CDR3 sequence (DNA): TGTGCCTGGAGAACCGCGAGCTCCTACGAGCAGTACTTC. Translation: CAWRTASSYEQYF. V and J are TRBV30 and TRBJ2-7, with D uncertain. The length of the CDR3 is 13 residues. Germline V gene lookup returns CDR1 GTSNPN and CDR2 SVGIG (reference sequence). The ends were cut back, 3 bases at V and 0 bases at J, with 9 bases in the middle.

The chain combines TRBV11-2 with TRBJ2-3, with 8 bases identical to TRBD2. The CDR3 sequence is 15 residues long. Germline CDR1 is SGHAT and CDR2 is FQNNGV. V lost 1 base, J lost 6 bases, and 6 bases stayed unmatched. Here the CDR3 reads CASSLVSGEGDTQYF. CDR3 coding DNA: TGTGCCAGCAGCTTAGTTAGCGGGGAGGGGGATACGCAGTATTTT.